Described below is a single T cell receptor (beta chain) sequence and its context. This clonotype has only a few counts. This clone's antigen is unknown. The sample holds no much larger clone one base away, and base qualities are not on file. Library prep was done by 5' RACE. The sequencer was an Illumina HiSeq 2000. Template switching added a universal primer binding site, and the final cDNA carried a unique molecular identifier that allowed TCR cDNA molecules to be counted accurately. Specific primers in the conserved constant-segment region were used to synthesize first-strand cDNA for the TCR alpha and beta chains. To control for contamination, each cDNA library was double barcoded with a SMART-Mk sample barcode plus Illumina barcodes. TruSeq adapter sequences, together with Illumina sample barcodes, were added in two successive PCR steps. The TCR alpha and beta cDNA libraries were sequenced on the Illumina HiSeq platform using custom primers. The paper's data handling went like this. MiGEC processed the raw reads to extract unique molecular identifiers, while MiXCR was used to determine the CDR3 positions. Recombination models were inferred per individual with the repgenHMM and IGoR tools using an EM algorithm. The analysis of shared clonotypes was done with the tcR package in R, with sharing normalized by the product of cloneset sizes. To study raw recombination free of thymic and clonal selection effects, out-of-frame nonproductive sequences were analyzed. The public sequencing data were trimmed at Q25 with fastp and processed into clonotypes with MiXCR by TCRdb, which kept only in-frame beta chains. When rows share a CDR3 protein, they turn into one entry using the most common DNA and genes. These V and J calls derive from TCRdb rather than the authors' analysis. This sample gives around 690,000 distinct CDR3 sequences in total; 21% of them show up just once. The ten most abundant clones make up more than 4% of the sample.

Every donor was a healthy Caucasian. Three pairs of female monozygotic twins, all aged 18 to 29 years, made up the twin cohort. Peripheral blood mononuclear cells were the source from which RNA for the TCR libraries was isolated. The source of the sample is a study of identical twins (TCRdb year 2016). General notes on the study: To test whether fetal clonotypes persist, this study deep-sequenced TCR alpha and beta repertoires from monozygotic twins, from unrelated adults of various ages, and from cord blood. To rule out contamination, the twin experiments were replicated at different times with different library preparation protocols.

Cut back by 4 bases and 2 bases, the V and J ends lie 11 bases apart. Spanning cysteine to phenylalanine, the CDR3 consists of 14 amino acids. The only DNA kept is the CDR3, 42 bases in frame from the first base. Via the germline V gene (reference sequence), CDR1 is LNHDA and CDR2 SQIVND. What the authors observed across the whole study: Abundant cord blood beta clonotypes had fewer insertions, young adult naive repertoires showed a similar but weaker trend, and memory repertoires showed no such trend. Invariant T cells such as MAIT and iNKT could partly confound zero-insertion analyses, though diverse VJ usage argued against this for most clonotypes. Because the same donors could not be followed over many years, the conclusions relied on cross-sectional statistical analysis. Out-of-frame TCR alpha sequences shared between twins showed an excess of low generation-probability sequences compared with coincidental sharing between unrelated individuals. In monozygotic twins, recombination models systematically underestimated out-of-frame TCR alpha sharing, but the models matched the sharing seen between unrelated individuals. Excess twin sharing in beta out-of-frame sequences was weaker because fewer shared sequences lowered the signal-to-noise ratio.

The same data also went into a second study, on T cells expressing NK-cell markers. Per that second paper: Three sorted T-cell subsets (CD3+CD56+NKG2C+, CD3+CD56+NKG2C- and CD3+CD56-NKG2C+) from roughly 8 donors had their TCR beta-chain repertoires profiled. Among the eight sequenced donors, seven were HCMV-seropositive and one was HCMV-seronegative. To restrict sorting to alphabetaTCR-expressing T cells, an anti-gammadeltaTCR antibody was added in several experiments. In a handful of donors, the dominant CD3+CD56+NKG2C+ clonotypes ranked among the top 10 CD8+ clonotypes, making up about 1.0-7.5% of CD8+ T cells. Those dominant clonotypes were again the most abundant among CD3+CD56-NKG2C+ cells in a few donors, at 28.3-60.1%. It remained unclear whether the expanded NKG2C-expressing T cell clones were specific for HCMV antigens. The eight sequenced donors were randomly selected healthy volunteers, three men and five women. HCMV-specific IgG was detected in serum with a commercial ELISA kit to determine HCMV serostatus. For about six donors, unsorted PBMC were also used to sequence bulk peripheral blood T-cell repertoires. MIGEC handled demultiplexing of the reads and grouping by UMI, while MiTCR was used to assemble and quantify clonotypes. To exclude erroneous sequences, any TCR cDNA sequence not supported by at least two reads was discarded. Downstream repertoire analysis used the tcR package, and clonotypes were matched across fractions by CDR3 nucleotide sequence plus V segment. VDJmatch was used to annotate antigen specificity against VDJdb, with one amino acid substitution allowed in CDR3.

This clonotype was obtained from a woman under 30 in good health. The chain is made from TRBV19 and TRBJ1-1, with TRBD1 as a weak D call on 6 bases. The sample was PBMCs. CDR3 protein: CASSTRDTNTEAFF. Read as DNA, the sequence is TGTGCCAGTAGTACGAGGGACACCAACACTGAAGCTTTCTTT.